The subject of this entry is one T cell receptor beta chain. Original processing methods: From reference gene primer amplification, estimates of nucleated cell counts were derived. Some clones are missing from TCRdb's copy, which holds only in-frame ones; the method was immunoSEQ multiplex PCR. V, J and clone size derive from that table, while D and trimming were established from the DNA sequence. The data show some 300,000 clones, approximately 89% seen once. This specimen belongs to a study of blood T cell repertoires in COVID-19. Study at large: Samples came from the United States, Italy and Spain, spanning acute and convalescent COVID-19.

Enrollment of patients from Seattle took place during active infection, with longitudinal follow-up. The material sequenced was peripheral blood. The source is a woman under 40 with COVID-19, enrolled during active disease.

In nucleotides, the CDR3 is TGTGCCACTGGGGGCACTAGCACAGATACGCAGTATTTT. Amino acids: CATGGTSTDTQYF. The chain has TRBV9 and TRBJ2-3; a weak D match, TRBD1 (6 bases). V was trimmed by 9 bases and J by 0 bases, leaving 11 bases between them. Looked up from germline, CDR1 is SGDLS and CDR2 is YYNGEE. The CDR3 covers 13 residues.